Shown below are 5 T cell receptor beta chains from a single sample sequenced in a study of shared T cell receptors in the human thymus. Clones were sequenced by immunoSEQ multiplex PCR, and TCRdb holds only the in-frame ones, with some missing. The table includes approximately 730,000 clones, 80% to 90% detected once. These data were also reused for a study on human thymus T cells.

What was sequenced was thymocytes. All receptors derive from a girl under three years old with a congenital heart defect.

The V call is TRBV10-3, the J call TRBJ1-3; TRBD1 might be the D (5 bases). The CDR3 has 18 amino acids. Trimming left V 0 bases short and J 8 bases short, with 23 bases between. Germline values: CDR1 ENHRY, CDR2 SYGVKD. Written as DNA, the CDR3 is TGTGCCATCAGTGAGTCGAGACGGGGGTTCACTTCAGTGGACACCATATATTTT. It encodes CAISESRRGFTSVDTIYF.

The chain is built from TRBV2 and TRBJ1-5, with D perhaps matching TRBD1 (6 bases). CDR1 is SNHLY and CDR2 is FYNNEI in the germline V gene. The V end was cut by 5 bases, the J end by 0 bases, with 11 bases between. The CDR3 extends over 15 amino acids. The CDR3 loop reads CASSSRGSSNQPQHF. DNA of the CDR3: TGTGCCAGCAGTTCGAGGGGGTCTAGCAATCAGCCCCAGCATTTT.

The gene calls are TRBV7-8 and TRBJ1-2; 7 nucleotides match TRBD1. The germline gives CDR1 SGHVS, CDR2 FQNEAQ. This CDR3 comprises 14 residues. Trimming took 4 bases from V and 6 from J; bases not matched to a gene: 8. This CDR3 is CASSSHFTGDGYTF. In DNA, the CDR3 is TGTGCCAGCAGCTCCCATTTCACAGGGGATGGCTACACCTTC.

The chain recombines TRBV13 with TRBJ1-2, with TRBD1 matching over 9 bases. After removal of 2 bases from V and 5 bases from J, the junction contained 6 bases not matched to a gene. CDR3 size: 15 residues. The V gene's germline CDR1 is PRHDT and CDR2 FYEKMQ (reference sequence). CDR3 region: CASSLTSGTGYGYTF. Here the CDR3 DNA reads TGTGCCAGCAGCTTAACATCGGGGACAGGGTATGGCTACACCTTC.

Here the CDR3 DNA reads TGTGCCAGCAGCTTAGGAGGACTTCTCTGTGGCTACACCTTC. Translated: CASSLGGLLCGYTF. The genes are TRBV13 and TRBJ1-2; D call uncertain. V dropped 0 bases and J dropped 7 bases, with 12 bases sitting between them. The germline V gene has CDR1 PRHDT and CDR2 FYEKMQ (reference sequence). This CDR3 is built from 14 residues.